This T cell receptor beta chain was documented in a study of cytomegalovirus exposure and HLA in healthy donors. Researchers ran the PCR with 60 Vbeta and 13 Jbeta primers. Produced via immunoSEQ multiplex PCR; TCRdb's table is partial and in-frame only. The sample contains roughly 150,000 clones, approximately 79% of which appear only once. With V trimmed by 1 base and J by 7 bases, 14 bases remained unmatched. The length of the CDR3 is 16 residues. CDR1 and CDR2 (germline): SGHDT, YYEEEE. The sequenced sample was PBMCs. The clonotype was recovered from a male donor in good health and CMV-seronegative. This chain joins TRBV5-6 and TRBJ2-7, with 7 nucleotides matching TRBD1. CDR3 in DNA: TGTGCCAGCAGCTTGACGGTCAAACGACAGGGTGGGGAGCAGTACTTC. Its protein is CASSLTVKRQGGEQYF.